A selection of T cell receptor beta chains follows, all from one sample in a study of cytomegalovirus exposure and HLA in healthy donors. Clones were sequenced by immunoSEQ multiplex PCR, and TCRdb holds only the in-frame ones, with some missing. Here the sample spans some 100,000 clones, more than 75% being singletons. Input material: PBMCs. All receptors derive from a woman between 50 and 59 years old in good health and CMV-seropositive. CDR3s include the opening cysteine and the closing phenylalanine or tryptophan. The D gene is left open where the match is weak. Clone size, where shown, is once, few, many, or a class for clones that have expanded.

j_gene: TRBJ2-1
d_gene: NA
v_gene: TRBV2
abundance: NA
CDR3aa: CASTTGNEQFF
CDR3nt: TGTGCCAGCACCACAGGGAATGAGCAGTTCTTC

j_gene: TRBJ2-1
d_gene: TRBD2
v_gene: TRBV7-2
abundance: once
CDR3aa: CASSLASGGPYNEQFF
CDR3nt: TGTGCCAGCAGCTTAGCTAGCGGGGGGCCTTACAATGAGCAGTTCTTC

j_gene: TRBJ2-7
d_gene: NA
v_gene: TRBV4-1
abundance: NA
CDR3aa: CASSQDWSGVLYEQYF
CDR3nt: TGCGCCAGCAGCCAAGATTGGTCAGGGGTTCTGTACGAGCAGTACTTC

j_gene: TRBJ1-6
d_gene: NA
v_gene: TRBV18
abundance: NA
CDR3aa: CASSPPSLGAGQAPLHF
CDR3nt: TGTGCCAGCTCACCACCGTCTCTGGGAGCCGGGCAGGCGCCCCTCCACTTT

j_gene: TRBJ2-7
d_gene: NA
v_gene: TRBV18
abundance: NA
CDR3aa: CASSPRAGVRDEQYF
CDR3nt: TGTGCCAGCTCACCAAGGGCAGGGGTACGCGACGAGCAGTACTTC

j_gene: TRBJ2-2
d_gene: NA
v_gene: TRBV25-1
abundance: once
CDR3aa: CAISGSGELFF
CDR3nt: TGTGCCATCTCAGGGTCCGGGGAGCTGTTTTTT

j_gene: TRBJ1-1
d_gene: NA
v_gene: TRBV18
abundance: NA
CDR3aa: CASSPPQGGTEAFF
CDR3nt: TGTGCCAGCTCACCCCCTCAGGGCGGAACTGAAGCTTTCTTT

j_gene: TRBJ2-1
d_gene: TRBD2
v_gene: TRBV27
abundance: NA
CDR3aa: CASSLGGTSNNEQFF
CDR3nt: TGTGCCAGCAGTTTAGGGGGGACTAGTAACAATGAGCAGTTCTTC

j_gene: TRBJ1-1
d_gene: NA
v_gene: TRBV29-1
abundance: NA
CDR3aa: CSVCEHPNTEAFF
CDR3nt: TGCAGCGTCTGTGAACATCCTAACACTGAAGCTTTCTTT

j_gene: TRBJ1-5
d_gene: TRBD1
v_gene: TRBV6-5
abundance: NA
CDR3aa: CASSLTGGSQPQHF
CDR3nt: TGTGCCAGCAGTTTAACAGGGGGCAGTCAGCCCCAGCATTTT

j_gene: TRBJ2-1
d_gene: TRBD2
v_gene: TRBV7-7
abundance: NA
CDR3aa: CASSLGGGGGVNEQFF
CDR3nt: TGTGCTAGCAGCTTAGGGGGCGGGGGGGGCGTCAATGAGCAGTTCTTC

j_gene: TRBJ2-5
d_gene: TRBD2
v_gene: TRBV5-1
abundance: NA
CDR3aa: CASSLAWGGQETQYF
CDR3nt: TGCGCCAGCAGCTTGGCCTGGGGGGGGCAAGAGACCCAGTACTTC

j_gene: TRBJ2-1
d_gene: NA
v_gene: TRBV4-1
abundance: NA
CDR3aa: CASSQPRRRLSSYNEQFF
CDR3nt: TGCGCCAGCAGCCAGCCGAGGAGGCGTCTGAGCTCCTACAATGAGCAGTTCTTC

j_gene: TRBJ2-7
d_gene: TRBD1
v_gene: TRBV5-6
abundance: NA
CDR3aa: CASSRGRGRNEQYF
CDR3nt: TGTGCCAGCAGCCGCGGAAGGGGGCGGAACGAGCAGTACTTC

j_gene: TRBJ1-5
d_gene: NA
v_gene: TRBV30
abundance: few
CDR3aa: CAWSAGSNQPQHF
CDR3nt: TGTGCCTGGAGTGCGGGAAGCAATCAGCCCCAGCATTTT

j_gene: TRBJ2-7
d_gene: NA
v_gene: TRBV6-5
abundance: NA
CDR3aa: CASSYEGHEQYF
CDR3nt: TGTGCCAGCAGTTACGAGGGCCACGAGCAGTACTTC

j_gene: TRBJ1-5
d_gene: NA
v_gene: TRBV5-6
abundance: NA
CDR3aa: CASSFGAGGPQHF
CDR3nt: TGTGCCAGCAGCTTTGGGGCGGGGGGGCCCCAGCATTTT

j_gene: TRBJ2-7
d_gene: TRBD1
v_gene: TRBV30
abundance: NA
CDR3aa: CAWSVPGGAVEQYF
CDR3nt: TGTGCCTGGAGTGTTCCAGGGGGCGCGGTGGAGCAGTACTTC

j_gene: TRBJ1-2
d_gene: NA
v_gene: TRBV5-4
abundance: NA
CDR3aa: CASSSQGNYGYTF
CDR3nt: TGTGCCAGCAGCTCCCAGGGGAACTATGGCTACACCTTC

j_gene: TRBJ1-5
d_gene: NA
v_gene: TRBV10-2
abundance: NA
CDR3aa: CATRGGRKQPQHF
CDR3nt: TGCGCCACCCGGGGGGGGCGGAAACAGCCCCAGCATTTT

j_gene: TRBJ1-4
d_gene: TRBD1
v_gene: TRBV7-9
abundance: NA
CDR3aa: CSSSLTGGGATNEKLFF
CDR3nt: TGTTCCAGCAGCTTAACAGGGGGGGGAGCAACTAATGAAAAACTGTTTTTT

j_gene: TRBJ1-2
d_gene: NA
v_gene: TRBV6-4
abundance: NA
CDR3aa: CASAQGRGGKDGYTF
CDR3nt: TGTGCCAGCGCACAAGGGAGGGGAGGAAAGGATGGCTACACCTTC

j_gene: TRBJ2-1
d_gene: TRBD1
v_gene: TRBV7-9
abundance: once
CDR3aa: CASSFDRGSYNEQFF
CDR3nt: TGTGCCAGCAGCTTTGACAGGGGATCCTACAATGAGCAGTTCTTC

j_gene: TRBJ1-2
d_gene: NA
v_gene: TRBV5-1
abundance: NA
CDR3aa: CASSLWQANYGYTF
CDR3nt: TGCGCCAGCAGCTTATGGCAGGCTAACTATGGCTACACCTTC

j_gene: TRBJ1-5
d_gene: TRBD1
v_gene: TRBV30
abundance: NA
CDR3aa: CAWDLGQGRQPQHF
CDR3nt: TGTGCCTGGGATCTCGGACAGGGACGTCAGCCCCAGCATTTT

j_gene: TRBJ1-2
d_gene: TRBD1
v_gene: TRBV5-5
abundance: NA
CDR3aa: CASSQGDFNGYTF
CDR3nt: TGTGCCAGCAGCCAGGGGGACTTTAATGGCTACACCTTC

j_gene: TRBJ1-5
d_gene: NA
v_gene: TRBV9
abundance: NA
CDR3aa: CASSGTGGNNQPQHF
CDR3nt: TGTGCCAGCAGCGGAACTGGGGGCAACAATCAGCCCCAGCATTTT

j_gene: TRBJ1-2
d_gene: TRBD1
v_gene: TRBV19
abundance: NA
CDR3aa: CASSIIYRGGYTF
CDR3nt: TGTGCCAGTAGTATTATTTACAGGGGGGGCTACACCTTC

j_gene: TRBJ2-4
d_gene: TRBD2
v_gene: TRBV9
abundance: NA
CDR3aa: CASSVSQVGGSGDIQYF
CDR3nt: TGTGCCAGCAGCGTATCCCAGGTTGGGGGGAGCGGGGACATTCAGTACTTC

j_gene: TRBJ1-1
d_gene: NA
v_gene: TRBV13
abundance: NA
CDR3aa: CASRDHRGRDSFMNTEAFF
CDR3nt: TGTGCCAGCAGAGACCACCGTGGTCGAGACAGTTTCATGAACACTGAAGCTTTCTTT

j_gene: TRBJ1-2
d_gene: NA
v_gene: TRBV6-6
abundance: NA
CDR3aa: CASYSLYGYTF
CDR3nt: TGTGCCAGCTACTCCCTCTATGGCTACACCTTC

j_gene: TRBJ1-1
d_gene: TRBD1
v_gene: TRBV5-6
abundance: once
CDR3aa: CASSLGGGDFTEAFF
CDR3nt: TGTGCCAGCAGCTTAGGAGGGGGCGATTTCACTGAAGCTTTCTTT

j_gene: TRBJ2-1
d_gene: TRBD1
v_gene: TRBV4-1
abundance: NA
CDR3aa: CASTPLDRAPYNEQFF
CDR3nt: TGCGCCAGCACCCCACTAGACAGGGCCCCCTACAATGAGCAGTTCTTC

j_gene: TRBJ1-1
d_gene: TRBD1
v_gene: TRBV7-3
abundance: NA
CDR3aa: CASSLGTGAGAEAFF
CDR3nt: TGTGCCAGCAGCTTAGGGACAGGGGCCGGGGCTGAAGCTTTCTTT

j_gene: TRBJ2-7
d_gene: NA
v_gene: TRBV9
abundance: NA
CDR3aa: CASSVGGDSSYEQYF
CDR3nt: TGTGCCAGCAGCGTAGGGGGGGATAGCTCCTACGAGCAGTACTTC

j_gene: TRBJ2-5
d_gene: NA
v_gene: TRBV5-4
abundance: NA
CDR3aa: CASSLTVEETQYF
CDR3nt: TGTGCCAGCAGCTTGACGGTGGAAGAGACCCAGTACTTC

j_gene: TRBJ2-1
d_gene: NA
v_gene: TRBV19
abundance: once
CDR3aa: CASSVSYRGTKSNEQFF
CDR3nt: TGTGCCAGTAGTGTATCCTACAGGGGGACTAAATCCAATGAGCAGTTCTTC

j_gene: TRBJ2-7
d_gene: TRBD1
v_gene: TRBV7-2
abundance: NA
CDR3aa: CASSSRPGGWEQYF
CDR3nt: TGTGCCAGCAGCTCTCGGCCAGGGGGCTGGGAGCAGTACTTC

j_gene: TRBJ2-1
d_gene: TRBD2
v_gene: TRBV5-4
abundance: NA
CDR3aa: CASSSGRDPSYNEQFF
CDR3nt: TGTGCCAGCAGCTCCGGGAGGGACCCCTCCTACAATGAGCAGTTCTTC

j_gene: TRBJ1-1
d_gene: TRBD1
v_gene: TRBV28
abundance: NA
CDR3aa: CASSPDRGRAFF
CDR3nt: TGTGCCAGCAGTCCGGACAGGGGGCGAGCTTTCTTT

j_gene: TRBJ1-5
d_gene: TRBD1
v_gene: TRBV5-6
abundance: NA
CDR3aa: CASSLQGAWGNQPQHF
CDR3nt: TGTGCCAGCAGTTTACAGGGGGCATGGGGCAATCAGCCCCAGCATTTT

j_gene: TRBJ1-4
d_gene: NA
v_gene: TRBV12-2
abundance: NA
CDR3aa: CASRLVMQGITEFNEKLFF
CDR3nt: TGTGCAAGTCGCTTAGTCATGCAGGGCATTACAGAGTTTAATGAAAAACTGTTTTTT

j_gene: TRBJ2-5
d_gene: TRBD2
v_gene: TRBV19
abundance: few
CDR3aa: CASTRTSGGVGETQYF
CDR3nt: TGTGCCAGTACCCGGACTAGCGGGGGGGTAGGTGAGACCCAGTACTTC

j_gene: TRBJ2-7
d_gene: NA
v_gene: TRBV6-1
abundance: NA
CDR3aa: CASSVGERVETYEQYF
CDR3nt: TGTGCCAGCAGTGTTGGAGAGAGGGTAGAGACCTACGAGCAGTACTTC

j_gene: TRBJ2-7
d_gene: TRBD1
v_gene: TRBV7-9
abundance: NA
CDR3aa: CASSLQGASYEQYF
CDR3nt: TGTGCCAGCAGCTTACAGGGGGCTTCCTACGAGCAGTACTTC

j_gene: TRBJ2-2
d_gene: NA
v_gene: TRBV5-1
abundance: few
CDR3aa: CASSLDYYTGELFF
CDR3nt: TGCGCCAGCAGCTTGGACTACTACACCGGGGAGCTGTTTTTT

j_gene: TRBJ1-5
d_gene: NA
v_gene: TRBV25-1
abundance: NA
CDR3aa: CASSPAGRSNQPQHF
CDR3nt: TGTGCCAGCAGTCCAGCAGGGCGATCCAATCAGCCCCAGCATTTT

j_gene: TRBJ1-1
d_gene: NA
v_gene: TRBV27
abundance: NA
CDR3aa: CASSLNTNTEAFF
CDR3nt: TGTGCCAGCAGTTTAAACACGAACACTGAAGCTTTCTTT

j_gene: TRBJ2-1
d_gene: NA
v_gene: TRBV9
abundance: NA
CDR3aa: CASSVVAASYNEQFF
CDR3nt: TGTGCCAGCAGCGTAGTAGCGGCCTCCTACAATGAGCAGTTCTTC

j_gene: TRBJ1-2
d_gene: TRBD1
v_gene: TRBV7-9
abundance: NA
CDR3aa: CASSLIPQGDGYTF
CDR3nt: TGTGCCAGCAGCTTAATCCCACAGGGGGATGGCTACACCTTC

j_gene: TRBJ1-1
d_gene: NA
v_gene: TRBV7-8
abundance: NA
CDR3aa: CASSRRSSEAFF
CDR3nt: TGTGCCAGCAGCCGTAGGTCTAGTGAAGCTTTCTTT

j_gene: TRBJ2-3
d_gene: TRBD2
v_gene: TRBV30
abundance: NA
CDR3aa: CAWSLAGGGTDTQYF
CDR3nt: TGTGCCTGGAGTTTAGCGGGAGGCGGCACAGATACGCAGTATTTT

j_gene: TRBJ2-2
d_gene: NA
v_gene: TRBV7-9
abundance: NA
CDR3aa: CASSDWTELFF
CDR3nt: TGTGCCAGCAGCGATTGGACTGAGCTGTTTTTT

j_gene: TRBJ2-3
d_gene: TRBD2
v_gene: TRBV2
abundance: NA
CDR3aa: CASGLAGGPDTQYF
CDR3nt: TGTGCCAGCGGATTAGCGGGGGGCCCAGATACGCAGTATTTT

j_gene: TRBJ1-1
d_gene: TRBD1
v_gene: TRBV29-1
abundance: few
CDR3aa: CSVATGPGNTEAFF
CDR3nt: TGCAGCGTTGCGACAGGGCCGGGGAACACTGAAGCTTTCTTT